The rows below give T cell receptor beta chains drawn from one sample of a study of CD8 T cells in ankylosing spondylitis. TCRdb re-called the 5' RACE reads with MiXCR, one entry per CDR3 protein. Among approximately 90,000 distinct CDR3 sequences listed, roughly 8.3% were seen once. Sequenced material: blood, either unsorted or a sorted T cell fraction (not recorded which). Receptors originate from a male donor with ankylosing spondylitis or in good health (not recorded which). CDR3s include the opening cysteine and the closing phenylalanine or tryptophan.

v_call cdr3_aa
TRBV4-2 CASSQGASGYYNEQFF
TRBV2 CASSEAPILLGKPQHF
TRBV29-1 CSVPRIYNEQFF
TRBV10-3 CAISDSLAVSYEQYF
TRBV12-3/TRBV12-4 CASRYEVNQPQHF
TRBV20-1 CSAKGGGVANEQFF
TRBV20-1 CSARVQYNEQFF
TRBV21-1 CASSKSPDNPGELFF
TRBV12-3/TRBV12-4 CASSLGQGSTEAFF
TRBV7-2 CASSLVGLAGEETQYF
TRBV4-3 CASSQRPGFQKWGTGELFF
TRBV7-9 CASSLDGWGTSGQRSYNEQFF
TRBV7-9 CASSSGGTGFNEQFF
TRBV3-1 CASSQDPKRSSYNEQFF
TRBV4-3 CASSQEVVAGANVLTF